A selection of T cell receptor beta chains follows, all from one sample in a study of T cell changes during pregnancy in multiple sclerosis. TCRdb's copy holds only in-frame clones and misses some; the assay was immunoSEQ multiplex PCR. The table includes roughly 50,000 clones, around 89% detected once. This material consisted of CD8+ T cells from peripheral blood mononuclear cells, taken in the second trimester of pregnancy. Receptors originate from a female donor with multiple sclerosis, enrolled in a pregnancy study. CDR3s include the opening cysteine and the closing phenylalanine or tryptophan. D genes are given only for firm matches.

j_call d_call v_call cdr3_aa
TRBJ2-7 TRBD1 TRBV18 CASSPSRGTASYEQYF
TRBJ2-7 TRBD1 TRBV15 CATSEEAQGTSYEQYF
TRBJ2-7 TRBD1 TRBV7-6 CASSSLGGQNSYEQYF
TRBJ2-7 TRBD1 TRBV5-1 CASSQDRAYEQYF
TRBJ1-6 . TRBV30 CAWSMTEHNSPLHF
TRBJ2-1 . TRBV6-5 CASSYPGYEQFF
TRBJ2-3 . TRBV27 CASSLLGTDTQYF
TRBJ1-1 TRBD1 TRBV2 CASSGREDRYTEAFF
TRBJ2-2 . TRBV6-5 CASSPTLAGELFF
TRBJ2-7 TRBD2 TRBV7-8 CASSFSGTSATYEQYF
TRBJ2-1 TRBD2 TRBV7-3 CASSLLAGGYNEQFF
TRBJ2-7 TRBD1 TRBV6-1 CASMGQLVEQYF
TRBJ1-2 . TRBV7-9 CASSFLRLRGYTF
TRBJ2-3 TRBD2 TRBV5-4 CASSLATSGGPGTDTQYF
TRBJ2-5 . TRBV13 CASSLSFRGETQYF
TRBJ2-3 TRBD1 TRBV5-1 CASGGPDWDRTSDTQYF
TRBJ1-1 . TRBV9 CASKGVSTEAFF
TRBJ1-2 . TRBV19 CASMEDGGYTF
TRBJ2-5 . TRBV7-9 CASIEGTSQETQYF
TRBJ2-5 . TRBV6-5 CASSYLRGLQETQYF
TRBJ1-6 . TRBV19 CATEGAYNSPLHF
TRBJ2-1 TRBD1 TRBV6-5 CASSYEGQVNNEQFF
TRBJ2-1 TRBD2 TRBV2 CASLTPGLAGDEQFF
TRBJ2-3 TRBD2 TRBV27 CARPGGSGGKDTQYF
TRBJ1-6 . TRBV19 CASSIDQGGDSPLHF
TRBJ1-2 . TRBV10-3 CAISGPAAVGYTF
TRBJ1-2 . TRBV28 CASSLRGNLGYGYTF
TRBJ2-4 TRBD1 TRBV13 CASSLGRDRGNIQYF
TRBJ2-3 TRBD2 TRBV7-3 CASSLSGGSTDTQYF
TRBJ1-5 . TRBV5-5 CASSLETGTYQPQHF
TRBJ2-3 . TRBV9 CASSVDGADTQYF
TRBJ2-1 TRBD2 TRBV6-6 CASSYSISGGNNEQFF
TRBJ2-3 TRBD2 TRBV9 CASSVGTSGATDTQYF